Each of the 11 T cell receptor beta chains below was sequenced from the same sample in a study of blood T cell repertoires in COVID-19. The repertoire was sequenced with immunoSEQ multiplex PCR; TCRdb's copy has only in-frame clones and lacks some. The table lists tens of thousands of clones, under 95% of them singletons. Material: peripheral blood. Every receptor here comes from a human donor with active COVID-19. The donor label of this sample is uncertain.

This CDR3 is CASSPGLAGGPGEQFF. In nucleotides, the CDR3 is TGTGCCAGCAGCCCGGGACTAGCGGGGGGGCCGGGTGAGCAGTTCTTC. This chain connects TRBV6-2 or TRBV6-3 to TRBJ2-1, with 16 bases aligning to TRBD2. Per the germline V gene, CDR1 is MNHEY and CDR2 is SVGEGT. There are 16 residues in the CDR3. Losses at the gene ends were 6 bases for V and 9 bases for J; bases not matched to a gene: 8.

The chain carries TRBV11-3 and TRBJ2-7; 7 nucleotides match TRBD1. Germline values: CDR1 SGHNT, CDR2 YENEEA. The CDR3 length is 13 residues. The J segment lost 6 bases and the V segment lost 5 bases, leaving 7 bases of the junction unmatched. CDR3 DNA: TGTGCCAGCAGCGACGGGACAGCCGTCGAGCAGTACTTC. This gives the protein CASSDGTAVEQYF. Supplemented by reference TRBV11-3 and TRBJ2-7, the full variable domain reads EAGVVQSPRYKIIEKKQPVAFWCNPISGHNTLYWYLQNLGQGPELLIRYENEEAVDDSQLPKDRFSAERLKGVDSTLKIQPAELGDSAVYLCASSDGTAVEQYFGPGTRLTVT.

This clone was counted a single time. The V call is TRBV6-1, the J call TRBJ2-3; TRBD1 might be the D (6 bases). The CDR3 consists of 14 residues. Per the germline V gene, CDR1 is MNHNS and CDR2 is SASEGT. V was trimmed by 3 bases and J by 0 bases, leaving 7 bases between them. CDR3 in DNA: TGTGCCAGCAGTGATGGACAGAGCACAGATACGCAGTATTTT. Its translation is CASSDGQSTDTQYF.

The genes are TRBV13 and TRBJ1-2; 7 bases are shared with TRBD1. The CDR3 is 19 residues long. After removal of 5 bases from V and 4 bases from J, the junction contained 22 bases not matched to a gene. Germline CDR1 reads PRHDT; CDR2 reads FYEKMQ (reference sequence). The CDR3 sequence: CASSALSWQGDEWRYGYTF. The CDR3 bases are TGTGCCAGCAGCGCCCTTTCGTGGCAGGGGGATGAGTGGCGCTATGGCTACACCTTC.

The J gene is TRBJ2-7, the V gene TRBV20-1; 7 bases are shared with TRBD1. Germline values: CDR1 DFQATT, CDR2 SNEGSKA (reference sequence). V gave up 3 bases and J gave up 0 bases; unmatched junction bases: 8. This CDR3 has 15 amino acids. CDR3 protein: CSASPGTVNSYEQYF. The CDR3 nucleotides read TGCAGTGCTAGTCCCGGGACAGTTAACTCCTACGAGCAGTACTTC.

The chain uses TRBV19 and TRBJ2-2; 14 nucleotides line up with TRBD2. The germline V gene has CDR1 LNHDA and CDR2 SQIVND (reference sequence). V lost 5 bases and J lost 0; bases outside the gene matches: 11. The length of the CDR3 is 20 residues. The DNA for the CDR3 is TGTGCCAGTAGTTCCGGGACTAGCGGGGGAGTTTTCGCGAACACCGGGGAGCTGTTTTTT. Translated: CASSSGTSGGVFANTGELFF.

This chain connects TRBV7-9 to TRBJ2-5, with 7 positions matching TRBD2. The CDR3 totals 15 residues. Germline CDR1 reads SEHNR; CDR2 reads FQNEAQ (reference sequence). The ends lost 4 bases at V and 2 bases at J; junction bases unmatched: 7. The CDR3 sequence: CASSSGRGGQETQYF. The CDR3 DNA sequence: TGTGCCAGCAGCTCAGGTCGGGGAGGGCAAGAGACCCAGTACTTC.

The CDR3 is CASSGGTGGTLSNYGYTF. CDR3 in DNA: TGTGCCAGCAGTGGCGGGACAGGGGGAACTCTATCTAACTATGGCTACACCTTC. The rearrangement uses TRBV2 and TRBJ1-2, with 11 nucleotides matching TRBD1. The length of the CDR3 is 18 residues. Germline CDR1 reads SNHLY; CDR2 reads FYNNEI. Trimming cost V 4 bases and J 0 bases; bases outside gene matches: 10. Variable domain in full (rest from reference TRBV2 and TRBJ1-2): EPEVTQTPSHQVTQMGQEVILRCVPISNHLYFYWYRQILGQKVEFLVSFYNNEISEKSEIFDDQFSVERPDGSNFTLKIRSTKLEDSAMYFCASSGGTGGTLSNYGYTFGSGTRLTVV.

This clone was detected only once. This chain links TRBV5-1 with TRBJ1-2, with 9 nucleotides matching TRBD1. Trimming removed 0 bases from V and 4 bases from J; junction bases left unmatched: 4. Germline values: CDR1 SGHRS, CDR2 YFSETQ. The CDR3 consists of 15 residues. The CDR3 bases are TGCGCCAGCAGCTTGGGGGACAGGGACATCTATGGCTACACCTTC. This codes for CASSLGDRDIYGYTF.

The genes are TRBV4-2 and TRBJ1-1, with TRBD1 matching over 7 bases. The CDR3 consists of 15 residues. CDR1 and CDR2 (germline): LGHNA, YNFKEQ. The V segment lost 2 bases and the J segment 0 bases; nucleotides outside the gene matches: 3. CDR3 region: CASSQPGQLNTEAFF. CDR3 DNA sequence: TGTGCCAGCAGCCAACCGGGACAGCTGAACACTGAAGCTTTCTTT.

The rearrangement uses TRBV5-1 and TRBJ2-1; a possible D gene is TRBD2 (6 bases). V gave up 4 bases and J gave up 0 bases, with 11 bases separating them. Per germline, CDR1 SGHRS and CDR2 YFSETQ. This CDR3 has 15 amino acids. Here the CDR3 DNA reads TGCGCCAGCAGCCTAGACGGGAGCTCCTACAATGAGCAGTTCTTC. Amino acids: CASSLDGSSYNEQFF.